The 11 T cell receptor beta chains given below trace back to one sample, sequenced in a study of regulatory dendritic cells for organ transplantation. Sorted subsets were CFSE-labeled and cultured approximately 5 days with allogeneic dendritic cells. The antigens of these receptors remain unknown. Clones were read by immunoSEQ multiplex PCR, and TCRdb kept only the in-frame ones, dropping some. The sample includes some 10,000 clones, approximately 80% of them seen just once. The sample comprised memory CD4+ T cells from blood cultured with dendritic cells. Subset defined: CD45RO+ memory T cells. These receptors were taken from a human donor in good health.

In its sample, this clone was seen once. The gene calls are TRBV15 and TRBJ1-4, with D unresolved. This CDR3 is built from 14 residues. Germline lookup yields CDR1 LNHNV and CDR2 YYDKDF (reference sequence). V gave up 0 bases and J gave up 7 bases, with 9 bases separating them. CDR3 bases: TGTGCCACCAGCAGAGATCTGGCAAGTGAAAAACTGTTTTTT. Translated, it gives CATSRDLASEKLFF.

The rearrangement links TRBV28 to TRBJ2-2; D uncertain. Trimming left V 6 bases short and J 4 bases short, with 6 bases between. There are 12 residues in the CDR3. Germline V lookup: CDR1 MDHEN, CDR2 SYDVKM. CDR3 coding DNA: TGTGCCAGCAGCCTCAGCACCGGGGAGCTGTTTTTT. Encoded protein: CASSLSTGELFF.

The chain combines TRBV4-3 with TRBJ1-2; D not certain. V lost 0 bases to trimming and J lost 8 bases, with 16 bases between them. The CDR3 totals 15 residues. Germline-derived CDR1 and CDR2 are LGHNA and YSLEER. The CDR3 loop reads CASSQDPFVEVGYTF. In nucleotides, the CDR3 is TGCGCCAGCAGCCAAGATCCTTTCGTTGAGGTGGGCTACACCTTC.

The chain links TRBV27 to TRBJ1-4, with TRBD1 matching 12 bases. The CDR3 length is 18 residues. V gave up 1 base and J gave up 1 base; unmatched junction bases: 4. Germline V gene sequence: CDR1 MNHEY, CDR2 SMNVEV (reference sequence). CDR3 protein: CASSLYGTGGGTNEKLFF. The CDR3 DNA reads TGTGCCAGCAGTTTATATGGGACAGGGGGCGGAACTAATGAAAAACTGTTTTTT.

CDR3 nucleotide sequence: TGTGCCAGCAGCTTAAGGGGGACAGGCTCTGGGGCCAACGTCCTGACTTTC. Translated, it gives CASSLRGTGSGANVLTF. V and J are TRBV11-2 and TRBJ2-6; 8 nucleotides match TRBD1. Losses at the gene ends were 2 bases for V and 0 bases for J; bases not matched to a gene: 3. The CDR3 is 17 residues long. CDR1 is SGHAT and CDR2 is FQNNGV in the germline V gene.

V and J are TRBV4-3 and TRBJ2-1; 10 bases are shared with TRBD2. The germline gives CDR1 LGHNA, CDR2 YSLEER. V dropped 5 bases and J dropped 2; count of bases not matched to a gene: 3. CDR3 size: 15 residues. The CDR3 loop is CASSGSGGAYNEQFF. For the CDR3, the DNA is TGCGCCAGCAGCGGCAGCGGGGGGGCCTACAATGAGCAGTTCTTC.

The genes are TRBV4-3 and TRBJ1-1; D is unresolved. The CDR3 totals 14 residues. V lost 4 bases to trimming and J lost 1 base, with 10 bases between them. Germline values: CDR1 LGHNA, CDR2 YSLEER. CDR3 bases: TGCGCCAGCAGCCGCCAAGTCCGGAACACTGAAGCTTTCTTT. It specifies CASSRQVRNTEAFF.

This chain links TRBV5-4 with TRBJ1-2; possible D gene TRBD1, 6 bases. This CDR3 has 14 residues. CDR1 is SGHNT, CDR2 YYREEE, per germline (reference sequence). V lost 4 bases and J lost 8, with 18 bases in between. This chain's CDR3 is CASSPDRSVGGYTF. CDR3 sequence (DNA): TGTGCCAGCAGCCCAGACAGGTCCGTTGGAGGCTACACCTTC. The whole variable domain, remainder taken from reference TRBV5-4 and TRBJ1-2, is ETGVTQSPTHLIKTRGQQVTLRCSSQSGHNTVSWYQQALGQGPQFIFQYYREEENGRGNFPPRFSGLQFPNYSSELNVNALELDDSALYLCASSPDRSVGGYTFGSGTRLTVV.

This chain uses TRBV29-1 with TRBJ2-3, with D hard to call. The V gene's germline CDR1 is SQVTM and CDR2 ANQGSEA. V was cut by 3 bases and J by 2 bases, with 18 bases left in between. This CDR3 has 16 residues. This CDR3 reads CSVDQIGNLPTDTQYF. The CDR3 DNA follows: TGCAGCGTTGATCAGATTGGAAATCTCCCCACAGATACGCAGTATTTT.

For the CDR3, the DNA is TGTGCCAGCAGTTTCATCCGGGACAGCGCCTCCTACGAGCAGTACTTC. Its translation: CASSFIRDSASYEQYF. J is TRBJ2-7 and V is TRBV27; 7 nucleotides align to TRBD1. The CDR3 has 16 residues. Looked up from germline, CDR1 is MNHEY and CDR2 is SMNVEV (reference sequence). J gave up 0 bases and V 3 bases, and 8 bases lay outside the gene matches.

The chain uses TRBV18 and TRBJ2-2, with unresolved D. The germline CDR1 and CDR2 sequences are KGHSH and LQKENI. This CDR3 has 13 residues. V dropped 3 bases and J dropped 4 bases, with 6 bases sitting between them. CDR3 protein: CASSPVFTGELFF. The CDR3 nucleotides read TGTGCCAGCTCACCCGTATTCACCGGGGAGCTGTTTTTT. Supplemented by reference TRBV18 and TRBJ2-2, the full variable domain reads NAGVMQNPRHLVRRRGQEARLRCSPMKGHSHVYWYRQLPEEGLKFMVYLQKENIIDESGMPKERFSAEFPKEGPSILRIQQVVRGDSAAYFCASSPVFTGELFFGEGSRLTVL.